Listed here is a single T cell receptor (beta chain). It has no known antigen specificity. One base away there is no much larger clone; base qualities are not given. TCRbeta CDR3 regions were amplified from genomic DNA using the immunoSEQ Assay, a bias-controlled multiplex PCR. On the study's bioinformatics: Nucleated cell counts per sample were estimated from amplification of reference gene primers within the assay. To quantify the absolute abundance of each unique TCRbeta CDR3 rearrangement, sequence reads were collapsed and filtered. For each sample, productive Simpson clonality was calculated as the square root of Simpson's diversity index across productive rearrangements. The table was pulled from immuneACCESS by TCRdb, which kept in-frame rearrangements only. Such tables lose some clones; where checked, under half of the loss comes from unresolved V genes, and the rest has no known cause. The V and J calls and clone size are taken from that table; D and trimming were inferred from the DNA. The sample contains hundreds of thousands of clones, around 90% of them found a single time. The ten largest clones represent about 1% of the sample.

This entry is derived from a study of blood T cell repertoires in COVID-19 (dated by TCRdb to the early 2020s). Concerning the study at large: The collaborator samples originated in the United States, Italy and Spain and spanned the acute and convalescent phases of COVID-19. The prospective study material was composed of cDNA or gDNA derived from T cells, B-cell-depleted T cells, or PBMCs. Subjects who had been exposed to COVID-19, were actively infected with it, or had recovered from it provided the deeply sampled blood TCRbeta repertoires that made up the dataset. The repertoires were released in a freely available public database meant as a resource for research on the immune response to SARS-CoV-2. Samples were obtained from the ongoing ImmuneRACE study (first 160 participants) and from about 1,300 subjects provided by 6 global collaborators. A de-identified subject ID, COVID-19 status, age in years and sex were almost always included in the sample metadata. HLA class I and class II types, where available, came from metadata supplied by the sample provider rather than from assay-based typing.

Based on the germline V gene, the CDR1 and CDR2 sequences are SNHLY and FYNNEI. Trimming removed 5 bases from V and 8 bases from J; the gene matches leave 1 base unexplained. Spanning cysteine to phenylalanine, the CDR3 consists of 11 amino acids. This entry keeps only the CDR3 DNA: 33 bases, framed from base 1. Results and caveats for the whole study, not just this receptor: How much clinical and demographic metadata was included differed by source and by participant, and the metadata was provided uncurated.

Enrolling through a virtual design, the prospective study's participants ranged in age from roughly 18 to 89 years and lived across 20 to 30 United States geographic areas. Cohort assignment in the prospective study relied on participant-reported clinical history from a screening survey and a study questionnaire. ImmuneRACE Cohort 3 recovered participants were defined by two consecutive negative NP/OP PCR tests, healthcare professional clearance, or symptom resolution. Mobile phlebotomists in the prospective study collected whole blood, serum and a nasopharyngeal or oropharyngeal swab from every participant. Additional blood draws and questionnaires over an approximately two-month period could optionally be provided by prospective study participants. Before DNA extraction, prospective study blood samples were shipped either frozen or at room temperature.

The sequence came from a woman aged 25 to 39 who had recovered from COVID-19. This sequence uses TRBV2 and TRBJ1-2; 8 junctional bases match TRBD1. Sequenced material: PBMCs or T cells enriched from blood (not recorded which). The CDR3 reads CASSSGGGYTF. The DNA reads TGTGCCAGCAGTTCAGGGGGCGGCTACACCTTC.